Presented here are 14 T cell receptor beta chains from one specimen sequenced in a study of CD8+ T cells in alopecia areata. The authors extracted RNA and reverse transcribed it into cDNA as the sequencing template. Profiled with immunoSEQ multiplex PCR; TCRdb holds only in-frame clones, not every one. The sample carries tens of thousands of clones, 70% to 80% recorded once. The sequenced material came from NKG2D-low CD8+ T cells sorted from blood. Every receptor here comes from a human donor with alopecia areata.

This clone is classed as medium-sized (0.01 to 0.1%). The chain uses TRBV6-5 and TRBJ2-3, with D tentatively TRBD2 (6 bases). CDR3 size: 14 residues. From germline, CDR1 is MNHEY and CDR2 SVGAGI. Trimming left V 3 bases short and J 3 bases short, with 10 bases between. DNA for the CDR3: TGTGCCAGCAGTTATCGGGGGACGACAGATACGCAGTATTTT. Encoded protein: CASSYRGTTDTQYF.

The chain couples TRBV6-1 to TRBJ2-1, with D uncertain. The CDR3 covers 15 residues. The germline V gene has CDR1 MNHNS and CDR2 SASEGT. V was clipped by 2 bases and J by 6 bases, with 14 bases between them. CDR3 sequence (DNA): TGTGCCAGCAGTGAAATGGCGGATACCTCCAATGAGCAGTTCTTC. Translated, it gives CASSEMADTSNEQFF.

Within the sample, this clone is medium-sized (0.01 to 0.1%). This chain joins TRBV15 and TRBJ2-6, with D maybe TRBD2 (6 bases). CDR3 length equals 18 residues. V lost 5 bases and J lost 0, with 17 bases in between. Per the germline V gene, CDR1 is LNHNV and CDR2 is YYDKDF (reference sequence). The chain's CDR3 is CATSHPGDSSSGANVLTF. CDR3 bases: TGTGCCACCAGCCATCCGGGAGACAGCAGCTCTGGGGCCAACGTCCTGACTTTC.

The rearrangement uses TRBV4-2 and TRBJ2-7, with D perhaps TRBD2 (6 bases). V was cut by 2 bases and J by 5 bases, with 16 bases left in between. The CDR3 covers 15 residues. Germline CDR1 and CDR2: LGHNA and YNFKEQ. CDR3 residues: CASSQQRGEADEQYF. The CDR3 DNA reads TGTGCCAGCAGCCAACAACGAGGGGAGGCGGACGAGCAGTACTTC.

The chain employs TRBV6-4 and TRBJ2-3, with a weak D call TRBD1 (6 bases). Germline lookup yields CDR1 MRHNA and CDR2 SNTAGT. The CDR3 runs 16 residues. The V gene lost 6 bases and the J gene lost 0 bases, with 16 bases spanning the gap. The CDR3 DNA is TGTGCCAGCAGCCATGGTGGGGGCGATAGCACAGATACGCAGTATTTT. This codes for CASSHGGGDSTDTQYF.

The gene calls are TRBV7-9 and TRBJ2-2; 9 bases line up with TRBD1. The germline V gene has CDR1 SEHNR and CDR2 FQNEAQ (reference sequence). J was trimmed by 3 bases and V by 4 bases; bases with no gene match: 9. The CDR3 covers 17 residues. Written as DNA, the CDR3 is TGTGCCAGCAGCTCACCCGGGACAGGGACGTACACCGGGGAGCTGTTTTTT. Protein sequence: CASSSPGTGTYTGELFF. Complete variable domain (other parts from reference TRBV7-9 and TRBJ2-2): DTGVSQNPRHKITKRGQNVTFRCDPISEHNRLYWYRQTLGQGPEFLTYFQNEAQLEKSRLLSDRFSAERPKGSFSTLEIQRTEQGDSAMYLCASSSPGTGTYTGELFFGEGSRLTVL.

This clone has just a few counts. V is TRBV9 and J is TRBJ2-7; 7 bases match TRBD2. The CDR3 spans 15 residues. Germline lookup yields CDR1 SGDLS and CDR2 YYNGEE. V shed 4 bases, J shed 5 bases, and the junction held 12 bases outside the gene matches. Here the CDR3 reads CASSPRDYPPHEQYF. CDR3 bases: TGTGCCAGCAGCCCCAGGGACTATCCTCCTCACGAGCAGTACTTC.

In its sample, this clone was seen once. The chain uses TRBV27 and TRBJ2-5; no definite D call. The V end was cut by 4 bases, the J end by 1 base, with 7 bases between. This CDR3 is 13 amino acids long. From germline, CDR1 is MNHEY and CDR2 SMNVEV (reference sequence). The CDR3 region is CASSWGGQETQYF. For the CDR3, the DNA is TGTGCCAGCAGTTGGGGTGGCCAAGAGACCCAGTACTTC.

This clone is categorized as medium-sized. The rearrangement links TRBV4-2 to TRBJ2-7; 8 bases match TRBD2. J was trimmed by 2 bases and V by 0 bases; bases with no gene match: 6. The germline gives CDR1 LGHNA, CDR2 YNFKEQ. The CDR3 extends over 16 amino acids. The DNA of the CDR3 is TGTGCCAGCAGCCAAGAGGATAGCGGGGCTCCCTACGAGCAGTACTTC. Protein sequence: CASSQEDSGAPYEQYF.

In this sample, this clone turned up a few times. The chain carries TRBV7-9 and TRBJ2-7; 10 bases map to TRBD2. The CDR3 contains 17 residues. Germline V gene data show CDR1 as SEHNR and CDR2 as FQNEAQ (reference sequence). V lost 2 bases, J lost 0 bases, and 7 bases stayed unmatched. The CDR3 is CASSLPPSGRSSYEQYF. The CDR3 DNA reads TGTGCCAGCAGCTTACCTCCTAGCGGGAGAAGCTCCTACGAGCAGTACTTC.

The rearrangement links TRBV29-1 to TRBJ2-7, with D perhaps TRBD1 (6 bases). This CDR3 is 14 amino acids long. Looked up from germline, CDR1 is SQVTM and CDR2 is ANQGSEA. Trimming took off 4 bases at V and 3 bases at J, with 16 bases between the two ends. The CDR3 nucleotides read TGCAGCGTTGGGGGAATGGTAGGGGGCTACGAGCAGTACTTC. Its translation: CSVGGMVGGYEQYF.

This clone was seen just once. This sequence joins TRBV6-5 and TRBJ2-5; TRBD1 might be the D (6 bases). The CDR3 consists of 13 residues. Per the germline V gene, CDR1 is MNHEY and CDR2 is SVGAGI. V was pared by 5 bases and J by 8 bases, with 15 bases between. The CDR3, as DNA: TGTGCCAGCAGTCCGACAGGTACCCTCACCCAGTACTTC. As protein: CASSPTGTLTQYF.

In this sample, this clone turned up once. The CDR3 protein is CASSYSSVKDGYTF. DNA of the CDR3: TGTGCCAGCAGTTACTCGAGCGTGAAAGATGGCTACACCTTC. V gene TRBV6-6 combines with J gene TRBJ1-2, with D uncertain. Germline CDR1 MNHNY, CDR2 SVGAGI (reference sequence). V was pared by 0 bases and J by 6 bases, with 11 bases between. There are 14 residues in the CDR3.

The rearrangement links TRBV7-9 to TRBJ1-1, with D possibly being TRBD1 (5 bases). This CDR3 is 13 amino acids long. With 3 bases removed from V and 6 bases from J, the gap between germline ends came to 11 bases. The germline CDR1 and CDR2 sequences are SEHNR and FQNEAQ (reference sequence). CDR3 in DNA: TGTGCCAGCAGCTTCCAGGGTACCCCTGAAGCTTTCTTT. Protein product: CASSFQGTPEAFF. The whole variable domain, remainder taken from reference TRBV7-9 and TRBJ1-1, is DTGVSQNPRHKITKRGQNVTFRCDPISEHNRLYWYRQTLGQGPEFLTYFQNEAQLEKSRLLSDRFSAERPKGSFSTLEIQRTEQGDSAMYLCASSFQGTPEAFFGQGTRLTVV.